Below, 23 T cell receptor beta chains from the same sample are listed, as sequenced in a study of T cell responses to AZD1222 COVID-19 vaccine (dated by TCRdb to the early 2020s). The sample's time point label, in plain terms: about 28 days (+/-7) after the second vaccine dose. Libraries were built with the immunoSEQ multiplex PCR assay. The table comes from immuneACCESS by way of TCRdb, which keeps in-frame sequences with V and J called. Part of the clones is missing from these tables; in studies checked, under half for an unresolved V gene and the rest for unknown reasons. Present in this sample are about 150,000 clones, approximately 91% of which were seen just once. The biggest ten clones account for roughly 1.6% of the sample. This sample comprised peripheral blood, obtained 28 days after the second AZD1222 dose. Receptor source: an adult who received the AZD1222 COVID-19 vaccine.

This chain connects TRBV6-4 to TRBJ1-1, with D possibly matching TRBD1 (6 bases). Trimming took off 4 bases at V and 3 bases at J, with 12 bases between the two ends. Germline CDR1 MRHNA, CDR2 SNTAGT. The CDR3 totals 14 residues. CDR3: CASSARGGYTEAFF. The CDR3 DNA reads TGTGCCAGCAGTGCCAGGGGAGGGTACACTGAAGCTTTCTTT.

The genes are TRBV5-1 and TRBJ2-7, with no clear D. Germline CDR1 and CDR2: SGHRS and YFSETQ. V lost 2 bases, J lost 2 bases, and 5 bases lay in between. The CDR3 has 12 residues. The CDR3 DNA reads as TGCGCCAGCAGCTTCCCCCCCTACGAGCAGTACTTC. It is translated as CASSFPPYEQYF. The variable domain in full, with the rest retrieved from reference TRBV5-1 and TRBJ2-7, is KAGVTQTPRYLIKTRGQQVTLSCSPISGHRSVSWYQQTPGQGLQFLFEYFSETQRNKGNFPGRFSGRQFSNSRSEMNVSTLELGDSALYLCASSFPPYEQYFGPGTRLTVT.

The chain uses TRBV24-1 and TRBJ2-2; D is unclear. The germline V gene has CDR1 KGHDR and CDR2 SFDVKD. The CDR3 contains 16 residues. Trimming took off 1 base at V and 1 base at J, with 9 bases between the two ends. As DNA, the CDR3 is TGTGCCACCAGTGATTTTTACGACGGGAACACCGGGGAGCTGTTTTTT. Its translation: CATSDFYDGNTGELFF.

V gene TRBV27 combines with J gene TRBJ2-2; TRBD1 agrees at 8 bases. The germline gives CDR1 MNHEY, CDR2 SMNVEV (reference sequence). V lost 0 bases to trimming and J lost 4 bases; unmatched junction nucleotides: 4. This CDR3 is built from 16 residues. CDR3 in amino acids: CASSLSETGVTGELFF. CDR3 in DNA: TGTGCCAGCAGTTTATCGGAGACAGGGGTCACCGGGGAGCTGTTTTTT.

This clone was counted a few times. This chain joins TRBV20-1 and TRBJ1-6; D remains ambiguous. With 3 bases removed from V and 4 bases from J, the gap between germline ends came to 10 bases. CDR1 is DFQATT and CDR2 is SNEGSKA in the germline V gene (reference sequence). The CDR3 spans 14 residues. Here the CDR3 reads CSASRQDYNSPLHF. The CDR3, as DNA: TGCAGTGCTAGTCGGCAGGATTATAATTCACCCCTCCACTTT.

This clone was recorded only once. The chain uses TRBV24-1 and TRBJ2-3; D unclear. V was cut by 4 bases and J by 1 base, with 5 bases left in between. Germline V gene sequence: CDR1 KGHDR, CDR2 SFDVKD. This CDR3 has 13 amino acids. The CDR3 sequence: CATSDARTDTQYF. In DNA form, the CDR3 reads TGTGCCACCAGTGACGCACGCACAGATACGCAGTATTTT.

The genes are TRBV29-1 and TRBJ2-2; maybe TRBD2 (7 bases). The V end lost 4 bases, the J end lost 7 bases, and 13 bases lay between the germline ends. CDR1 SQVTM and CDR2 ANQGSEA come from the germline V gene. The CDR3 totals 13 residues. Here the CDR3 DNA reads TGCAGCGTTGTGGCGGGGGCGGTCGGGGAGCTGTTTTTT. Translated: CSVVAGAVGELFF.

In this sample, this clone turned up once. The chain has TRBV5-1 and TRBJ2-3, with no clear D. This CDR3 is 15 amino acids long. With 0 bases removed from V and 1 base from J, the gap between germline ends came to 9 bases. The germline gives CDR1 SGHRS, CDR2 YFSETQ. CDR3 region: CASSLGTPGTDTQYF. DNA of the CDR3: TGCGCCAGCAGCTTGGGTACCCCAGGCACAGATACGCAGTATTTT.

This clone was observed many times. This rearrangement joins TRBV18 to TRBJ2-1; D unresolved. CDR3 length: 15 amino acids. The ends were cut back, 5 bases at V and 0 bases at J, with 11 bases in the middle. Germline loops: CDR1 KGHSH, CDR2 LQKENI. The CDR3 DNA follows: TGTGCCAGCTCAGTGACTGGATACTCCTACAATGAGCAGTTCTTC. The encoded protein is CASSVTGYSYNEQFF.

The chain combines TRBV11-2 with TRBJ2-2; no clear D. V was cut by 1 base and J by 6 bases, with 12 bases left in between. The CDR3 loop spans 15 amino acids. Germline CDR1 is SGHAT and CDR2 is FQNNGV. The CDR3 nucleotides read TGTGCCAGCAGCTTAGGACCGGGCCGAGCCGGGGAGCTGTTTTTT. It codes for CASSLGPGRAGELFF. Filled out from reference TRBV11-2 and TRBJ2-2, the complete variable domain reads EAGVAQSPRYKIIEKRQSVAFWCNPISGHATLYWYQQILGQGPKLLIQFQNNGVVDDSQLPKDRFSAERLKGVDSTLKIQPAKLEDSAVYLCASSLGPGRAGELFFGEGSRLTVL.

J is TRBJ2-7 and V is TRBV5-1; 9 bases fit TRBD1. The CDR3 spans 16 residues. Germline assignment: CDR1 SGHRS and CDR2 YFSETQ. Trimming removed 4 bases from V and 2 bases from J; junction bases left unmatched: 10. CDR3 bases: TGCGCCAGCAGCCCACGGTACCGGGACAGGGCCTACGAGCAGTACTTC. This codes for CASSPRYRDRAYEQYF.

The chain employs TRBV30 and TRBJ2-5; 8 nucleotides line up with TRBD1. CDR1 GTSNPN and CDR2 SVGIG come from the germline V gene (reference sequence). The CDR3 length is 14 residues. The V segment lost 6 bases and the J segment 3 bases; nucleotides outside the gene matches: 9. The CDR3 spells CACGVTGQEETQYF. The CDR3 DNA reads TGTGCCTGCGGAGTTACGGGACAGGAAGAGACCCAGTACTTC.

V is TRBV9 and J is TRBJ1-1; D remains unclear. The V end lost 6 bases, the J end lost 7 bases, and 13 bases lay between the germline ends. Germline assignment: CDR1 SGDLS and CDR2 YYNGEE. CDR3 size: 12 residues. CDR3 sequence: CASKSDEGEAFF. DNA of the CDR3: TGTGCCAGCAAATCGGATGAGGGTGAAGCTTTCTTT.

For the CDR3, the DNA is TGTGCCAGCGCTTCCGGGAACACCGGGGAGCTGTTTTTT. The encoded protein is CASASGNTGELFF. The chain joins TRBV7-9 to TRBJ2-2, with D hard to call. V shed 8 bases and J shed 1 base, with 8 bases lying between them. This CDR3 comprises 13 residues. CDR1 is SEHNR and CDR2 is FQNEAQ in the germline V gene (reference sequence). The full variable domain, with the rest looked up from reference TRBV7-9 and TRBJ2-2, is DTGVSQNPRHKITKRGQNVTFRCDPISEHNRLYWYRQTLGQGPEFLTYFQNEAQLEKSRLLSDRFSAERPKGSFSTLEIQRTEQGDSAMYLCASASGNTGELFFGEGSRLTVL.

This sequence joins TRBV18 and TRBJ2-4; the D is unclear. V shed 0 bases and J shed 0 bases, with 9 bases lying between them. This CDR3 contains 16 residues. Germline CDR1 reads KGHSH; CDR2 reads LQKENI. The CDR3 region is CASSPPERLAKNIQYF. The CDR3 DNA sequence: TGTGCCAGCTCACCACCGGAACGGCTAGCCAAAAACATTCAGTACTTC.

The chain is built from TRBV7-9 and TRBJ1-2; D is unresolved. There are 14 residues in the CDR3. Germline loops: CDR1 SEHNR, CDR2 FQNEAQ (reference sequence). Trimming left V 3 bases short and J 4 bases short, with 12 bases between. The CDR3 DNA follows: TGTGCCAGCAGCTTCGGAACAGCCCTCTATGGCTACACCTTC. It is translated as CASSFGTALYGYTF.

The rearrangement uses TRBV12-3 or TRBV12-4 and TRBJ1-1; unclear D gene. V lost 5 bases, J lost 1 base, and 5 bases lay in between. The CDR3 runs to 12 residues. The CDR3 DNA is TGTGCCAGCAGTCCGCGGAACACTGAAGCTTTCTTT. As protein: CASSPRNTEAFF.

The chain is built from TRBV4-1 and TRBJ1-1; maybe TRBD1 (5 bases). The CDR3 is 15 amino acids. CDR1 is MGHRA, CDR2 YSYEKL, per germline. V was pared by 0 bases and J by 3 bases, with 11 bases between. The CDR3 DNA follows: TGCGCCAGCAGCCAAGACAACCTCAGGGACACTGAAGCTTTCTTT. Protein sequence: CASSQDNLRDTEAFF.

V usage is TRBV6-5 and J usage is TRBJ2-1; 8 bases are shared with TRBD2. CDR1 MNHEY and CDR2 SVGAGI come from the germline V gene. CDR3 length equals 14 residues. The ends lost 5 bases at V and 10 bases at J; junction bases unmatched: 10. The CDR3 here is CASSPAGAQGEQFF. The CDR3 region has the DNA TGTGCCAGCAGTCCAGCGGGAGCGCAGGGGGAGCAGTTCTTC.

V usage is TRBV27 and J usage is TRBJ2-7, with a weak D call TRBD1 (6 bases). Germline V lookup: CDR1 MNHEY, CDR2 SMNVEV (reference sequence). V was pared by 6 bases and J by 1 base, with 13 bases between. The CDR3 totals 14 residues. The CDR3 here is CASSRRQDSYEQYF. In DNA, the CDR3 is TGTGCCAGCAGCCGTCGACAGGATTCCTACGAGCAGTACTTC.

This clone showed up just once. This chain connects TRBV6-5 to TRBJ1-1; D remains unclear. Germline lookup yields CDR1 MNHEY and CDR2 SVGAGI. Trimming pared 6 bases from V and 1 base from J, leaving 6 bases between. This CDR3 has 12 amino acids. CDR3 nucleotides: TGTGCCAGCAGCCGACAGAACACTGAAGCTTTCTTT. It specifies CASSRQNTEAFF.

The chain combines TRBV7-2 with TRBJ2-7; the D call may be TRBD1 or TRBD2 (5 bases each). This CDR3 is 15 amino acids long. Germline V CDR1 and CDR2: SGHTA, FQGNSA. Trimming removed 5 bases at V and 6 bases at J, with 20 bases between. The CDR3 loop is CASSLMRGPFVEQYF. CDR3 sequence (DNA): TGTGCCAGCAGCCTGATGAGGGGACCGTTTGTCGAGCAGTACTTC.

This chain links TRBV24-1 with TRBJ2-6; D is unresolved. Germline CDR1 is KGHDR and CDR2 is SFDVKD. V was cut by 5 bases and J by 2 bases, with 0 bases left in between. The CDR3 contains 12 residues. The CDR3 protein is CATSAGANVLTF. The CDR3 DNA reads TGTGCCACCAGTGCTGGGGCCAACGTCCTGACTTTC.